This T cell receptor beta chain was recovered during a study of response to subunit inactivated influenza vaccine. Via MiXCR, TCRdb re-called the RT-PCR reads, giving one row per CDR3 protein. The table shows roughly 780,000 distinct CDR3 sequences, with approximately 17% occurring only once. CDR3 length equals 13 residues. The V end was cut by 2 bases, the J end by 6 bases, with 10 bases between. The V gene's germline CDR1 is DFQATT and CDR2 SNEGSKA (reference sequence). This specimen was PBMCs from blood, taken roughly 5 days after vaccination. The source of this sequence is a man in his fifties who received an inactivated influenza vaccine. The chain links TRBV20-1 to TRBJ2-2; D remains ambiguous. CDR3 nucleotides: TGCAGTGCTAGAAATTTACGGGCCGGGGAGCTGTTTTTT. Its protein product is CSARNLRAGELFF.